The clone carrying this TCR beta chain is medium-sized by frequency. As yet, its antigen is unknown. The read terminates 3 residues before the CDR3 end, so the remaining end is supplied by the germline J gene. The germline gives CDR1 DFQATT, CDR2 SNEGSKA (reference sequence). The CDR3 length is 12 residues. CFSE-labeled recipient PBMCs were cultured approximately 6 days with irradiated graft donor PBMCs, then FACS-sorted. The data derive from a study of Tregs in tolerant kidney transplant recipients. Study-wide results and limits: No direct test of biological reproducibility was done here. Donor-specific Treg expansion exceeded global Treg expansion in tolerant patients, suggesting antigen drive. Expanding Tregs on activated donor B cells appeared to best identify donor-specific TCRbeta clones. Nucleotide sequences could not be compared across some patients' samples due to primer changes.

Sequencing used immunoSEQ multiplex PCR; TCRdb keeps in-frame clones, though not all of them. This sample's table has over 300 clones. The chain carries TRBV20-1 and TRBJ2-5; 8 bases align to TRBD1. This material consisted of CD4+ T cells from blood cultured with allogeneic cells, taken before the transplant. This TCR was sampled from a human patient who received a combined kidney and bone marrow transplant. The sequenced CDR3 bases are TGCAGCGCGACAGGGGCCGGGGAGACC. Its translation: CSATGAGET. The full CDR3 sequence reads CSATGAGETQYF.